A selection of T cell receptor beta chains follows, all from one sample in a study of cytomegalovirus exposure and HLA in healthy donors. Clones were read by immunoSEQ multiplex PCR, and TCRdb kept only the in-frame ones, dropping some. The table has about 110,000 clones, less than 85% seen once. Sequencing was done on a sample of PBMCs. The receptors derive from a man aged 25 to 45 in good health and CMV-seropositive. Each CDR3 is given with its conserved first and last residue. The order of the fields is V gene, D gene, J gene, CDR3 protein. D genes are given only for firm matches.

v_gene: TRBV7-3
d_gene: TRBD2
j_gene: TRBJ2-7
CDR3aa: CASSLAGTSVYEQYF

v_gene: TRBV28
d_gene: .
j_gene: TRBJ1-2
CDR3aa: CASRTEQGSYGYTF

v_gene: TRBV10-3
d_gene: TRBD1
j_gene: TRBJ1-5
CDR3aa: CAISEGQAFRNQPQHF

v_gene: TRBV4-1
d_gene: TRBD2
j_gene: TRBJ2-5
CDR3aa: CASSQEGLVQETQYF

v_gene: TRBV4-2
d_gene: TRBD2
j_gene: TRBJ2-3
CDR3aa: CASSQGSGDTDTQYF

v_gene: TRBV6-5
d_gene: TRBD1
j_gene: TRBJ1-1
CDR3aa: CASNSGTAMNTEAFF

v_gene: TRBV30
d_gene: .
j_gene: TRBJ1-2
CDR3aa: CAWKGVARQRGGYTF

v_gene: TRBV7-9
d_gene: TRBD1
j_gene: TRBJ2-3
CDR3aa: CASSLRGQPTQYF

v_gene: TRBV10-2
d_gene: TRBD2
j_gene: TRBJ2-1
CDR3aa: CASKTSGGYNEQFF

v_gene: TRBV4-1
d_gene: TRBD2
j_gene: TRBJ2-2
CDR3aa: CASTNPSGGVTGELFF

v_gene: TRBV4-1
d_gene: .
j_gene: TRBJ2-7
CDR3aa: CASSQDWSEQYF

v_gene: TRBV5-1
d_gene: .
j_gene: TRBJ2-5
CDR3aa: CASSDTLGAQETQYF

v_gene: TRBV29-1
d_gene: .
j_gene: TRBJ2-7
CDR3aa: CSVGRAYEQYF

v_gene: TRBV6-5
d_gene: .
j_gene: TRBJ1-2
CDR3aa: CASSYQGGGLNYGYTF

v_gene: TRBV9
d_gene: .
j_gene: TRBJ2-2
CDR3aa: CASSASGPTGELFF

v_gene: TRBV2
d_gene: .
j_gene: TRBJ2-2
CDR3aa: CASSGDFTGELFF

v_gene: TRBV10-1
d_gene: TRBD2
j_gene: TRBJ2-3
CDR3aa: CASSESVGLGPDTQYF

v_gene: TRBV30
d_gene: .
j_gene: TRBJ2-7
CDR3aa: CAWSVPLATYEQYF

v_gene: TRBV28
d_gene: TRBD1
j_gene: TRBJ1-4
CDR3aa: CASRTRYRGGEKLFF

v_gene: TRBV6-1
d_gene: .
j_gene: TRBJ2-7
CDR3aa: CASTAGGYSSYEQYF

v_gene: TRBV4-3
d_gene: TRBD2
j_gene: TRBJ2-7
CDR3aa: CASSRGGGEKTYEQYF

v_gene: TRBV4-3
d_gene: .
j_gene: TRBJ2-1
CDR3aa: CASSQAGVLAYNEQFF

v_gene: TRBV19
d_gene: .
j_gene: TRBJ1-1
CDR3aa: CASSIIGAEAFF

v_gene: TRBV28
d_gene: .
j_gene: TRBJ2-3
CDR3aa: CASSLEAPDTQYF

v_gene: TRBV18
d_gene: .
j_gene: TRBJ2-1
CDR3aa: CASSPPPRGHEQLF

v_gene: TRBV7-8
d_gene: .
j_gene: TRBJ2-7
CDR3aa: CASSFLQGLNYEQYF

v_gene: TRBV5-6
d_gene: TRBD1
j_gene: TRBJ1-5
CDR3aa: CASSLSDRGSQPQHF

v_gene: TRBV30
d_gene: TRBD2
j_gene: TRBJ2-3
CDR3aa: CAWSRLAGALSTDTQYF

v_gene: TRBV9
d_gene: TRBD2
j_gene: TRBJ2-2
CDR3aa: CASSVDSGVSMELFF

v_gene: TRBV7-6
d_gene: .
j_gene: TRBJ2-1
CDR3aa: CASSLGTRNNEQFF

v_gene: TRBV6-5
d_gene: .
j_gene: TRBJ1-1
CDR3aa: CASSYPERPHEAFF

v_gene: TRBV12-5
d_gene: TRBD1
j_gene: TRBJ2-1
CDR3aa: CASGFSVARQGAEDRNEQFF

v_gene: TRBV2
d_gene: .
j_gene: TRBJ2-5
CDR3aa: CASAWAGAGQTQYF

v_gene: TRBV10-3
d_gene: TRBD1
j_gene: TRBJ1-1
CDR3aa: CAIRTDRGGFTEAFF

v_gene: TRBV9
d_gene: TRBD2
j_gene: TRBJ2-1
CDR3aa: CASSAGLAGGPKYNEQFF

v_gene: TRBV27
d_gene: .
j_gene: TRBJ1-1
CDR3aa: CASRPVGGLDTEAFF

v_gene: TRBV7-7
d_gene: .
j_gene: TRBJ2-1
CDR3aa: CASSRQPDGEQFF

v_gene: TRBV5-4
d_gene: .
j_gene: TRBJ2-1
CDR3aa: CASSLPGRDYNEQFF

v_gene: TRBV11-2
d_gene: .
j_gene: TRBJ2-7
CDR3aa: CASSFPPLDTGAEQYF

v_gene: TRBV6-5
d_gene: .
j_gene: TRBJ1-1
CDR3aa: CASSYSSHNTEAFF

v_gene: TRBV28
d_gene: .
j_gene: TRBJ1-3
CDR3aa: CASSSAPSSGNTIYF

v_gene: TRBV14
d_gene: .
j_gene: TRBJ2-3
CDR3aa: CASSQVRLLHPDTQYF

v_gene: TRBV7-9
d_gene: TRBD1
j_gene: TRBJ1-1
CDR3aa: CASSFGQGAFTEAFF